Listed below are T cell receptor beta chains from one sample, sequenced in a study of shared clonotypes between healthy human individuals. Produced via immunoSEQ multiplex PCR; TCRdb's table is partial and in-frame only. Among under 1,100,000 clones listed, about 76% were seen once. Material: memory CD4+ T cells sorted from blood. These receptor sequences come from a man younger than 35 in good health. Both conserved end residues are part of each CDR3. D genes are given only for firm matches. Clone size is stated in some rows and not others, as once, few, many or a class when expanded.

cdr3_nt: TGTGCCAGCAGTTCGGACAAAGTAGTTAATCAGCCCCAGCATTTT
cdr3_aa: CASSSDKVVNQPQHF
d_call: .
j_call: TRBJ1-5
v_call: TRBV28
clone_size: .

cdr3_nt: TGTGCCAGCAGCGTAGAGGGCGGAGCGAACACCGGGGAGCTGTTTTTT
cdr3_aa: CASSVEGGANTGELFF
d_call: .
j_call: TRBJ2-2
v_call: TRBV9
clone_size: .

cdr3_nt: TGTGCCTGGAGTGGACTAGTTGGTGAGCAGTTCTTC
cdr3_aa: CAWSGLVGEQFF
d_call: .
j_call: TRBJ2-1
v_call: TRBV30
clone_size: .

cdr3_nt: TGTGCCAGCAGTTGGACGGGGGGTGGAGGGCCTCAAGAGACCCAGTACTTC
cdr3_aa: CASSWTGGGGPQETQYF
d_call: TRBD2
j_call: TRBJ2-5
v_call: TRBV2
clone_size: .

cdr3_nt: TGTGCCAGCAGCGGGGACGGAGACTATAATTCACCCCTCCACTTT
cdr3_aa: CASSGDGDYNSPLHF
d_call: .
j_call: TRBJ1-6
v_call: TRBV9
clone_size: few

cdr3_nt: TGCGCCAGCAGCCGCCGTGGAGATGGCCGAGAGACCCAGTACTTC
cdr3_aa: CASSRRGDGRETQYF
d_call: .
j_call: TRBJ2-5
v_call: TRBV4-3
clone_size: .

cdr3_nt: TGTGCCACCAAGTGGGACAGAAATTCACCCCTCCACTTT
cdr3_aa: CATKWDRNSPLHF
d_call: TRBD1
j_call: TRBJ1-6
v_call: TRBV6-6
clone_size: .

cdr3_nt: TGTGCCTGGAGTGTTGGATGGAATACTGAAGCTTTCTTT
cdr3_aa: CAWSVGWNTEAFF
d_call: .
j_call: TRBJ1-1
v_call: TRBV30
clone_size: few

cdr3_nt: TGTGCCAGCAGCCCGGGGACTAGCGGATTATTCCAAGAGACCCAGTACTTC
cdr3_aa: CASSPGTSGLFQETQYF
d_call: TRBD2
j_call: TRBJ2-5
v_call: TRBV7-9
clone_size: .

cdr3_nt: TGCGCCAGCAGCTATCGTGGCGGGACTCTTCTCAATGAGCAGTTCTTC
cdr3_aa: CASSYRGGTLLNEQFF
d_call: .
j_call: TRBJ2-1
v_call: TRBV5-1
clone_size: .

cdr3_nt: TGTGCCAGCAGTTCATCTGGCAGCTACAATGAGCAGTTCTTC
cdr3_aa: CASSSSGSYNEQFF
d_call: .
j_call: TRBJ2-1
v_call: TRBV5-4
clone_size: .

cdr3_nt: TGTGCCAGCAAACCCCGGGGGAGGGACAACATGAACACTGAAGCTTTCTTT
cdr3_aa: CASKPRGRDNMNTEAFF
d_call: .
j_call: TRBJ1-1
v_call: TRBV7-9
clone_size: .

cdr3_nt: TGTGCCAGCAGTGCGAGAGGCCTGGGGGCCACTGAAGCTTTCTTT
cdr3_aa: CASSARGLGATEAFF
d_call: .
j_call: TRBJ1-1
v_call: TRBV6-1
clone_size: .

cdr3_nt: TGTGCCAGCAGCTTAGATACCGGGAGTTCCGGCAATGAGCAGTTCTTC
cdr3_aa: CASSLDTGSSGNEQFF
d_call: .
j_call: TRBJ2-1
v_call: TRBV7-2
clone_size: .

cdr3_nt: TGTGCCAGTAGTATAGAGCCAGCGGGGACTGAAGCTTTCTTT
cdr3_aa: CASSIEPAGTEAFF
d_call: .
j_call: TRBJ1-1
v_call: TRBV19
clone_size: .

cdr3_nt: TGTGCCAGCGGTCGGCTAGCGGGGGCTCCAGGGGAGCAGTTCTTC
cdr3_aa: CASGRLAGAPGEQFF
d_call: TRBD2
j_call: TRBJ2-1
v_call: TRBV6-1
clone_size: .

cdr3_nt: TGTGCCTTGGGTACGGGGGACGAAGCTTTCTTT
cdr3_aa: CALGTGDEAFF
d_call: .
j_call: TRBJ1-1
v_call: TRBV30
clone_size: few

cdr3_nt: TGTGCTAGTGGTTCTTCAACGGGTAACACTGAAGCTTTCTTT
cdr3_aa: CASGSSTGNTEAFF
d_call: .
j_call: TRBJ1-1
v_call: TRBV12-5
clone_size: .

cdr3_nt: TGTGCCTGGAGTGACCCTGGCGAACTGTTTTTT
cdr3_aa: CAWSDPGELFF
d_call: .
j_call: TRBJ1-4
v_call: TRBV30
clone_size: few

cdr3_nt: TGTGCCAGCAGTTACACAGGGACTAATTCACCCCTCCACTTT
cdr3_aa: CASSYTGTNSPLHF
d_call: .
j_call: TRBJ1-6
v_call: TRBV6-5
clone_size: .

cdr3_nt: TGTGCCAGCAGCGCCCTCGGGGGGGTGGTGAATGAGCAGTTCTTC
cdr3_aa: CASSALGGVVNEQFF
d_call: TRBD2
j_call: TRBJ2-1
v_call: TRBV25-1
clone_size: once

cdr3_nt: TGTGCCAGCAGTTCCGGGACAGCATTACCCGAGCAGTACTTC
cdr3_aa: CASSSGTALPEQYF
d_call: TRBD1
j_call: TRBJ2-7
v_call: TRBV6-6
clone_size: .

cdr3_nt: TGTGCCAGCAGCTTTCAGGGGGACAACATTCAGTACTTC
cdr3_aa: CASSFQGDNIQYF
d_call: TRBD1
j_call: TRBJ2-4
v_call: TRBV7-9
clone_size: once

cdr3_nt: TGTGCCAGCAGTCCCCGAGGGGGGGCAGGCTACACCTTC
cdr3_aa: CASSPRGGAGYTF
d_call: .
j_call: TRBJ1-2
v_call: TRBV6-5
clone_size: many

cdr3_nt: TGTGCCAGTAGTCCCAACAGGGCATCGCAATCACCCCTCCACTTT
cdr3_aa: CASSPNRASQSPLHF
d_call: .
j_call: TRBJ1-6
v_call: TRBV19
clone_size: .

cdr3_nt: TGTGCCAGCAGCTCCAATAGCGGGAGTGGGTACGAGCAGTACTTC
cdr3_aa: CASSSNSGSGYEQYF
d_call: TRBD2
j_call: TRBJ2-7
v_call: TRBV7-2
clone_size: .

cdr3_nt: TGTGCCAGCAGCCGACAATACTCCACAGATACGCAGTATTTT
cdr3_aa: CASSRQYSTDTQYF
d_call: .
j_call: TRBJ2-3
v_call: TRBV6-5
clone_size: .

cdr3_nt: TGTGCCAGCATGAGAAACACCATATATTTT
cdr3_aa: CASMRNTIYF
d_call: .
j_call: TRBJ1-3
v_call: TRBV6-1
clone_size: .

cdr3_nt: TGTGCCAGCAGCCCCGGACCGTTAAATTCACCCCTCCACTTT
cdr3_aa: CASSPGPLNSPLHF
d_call: .
j_call: TRBJ1-6
v_call: TRBV9
clone_size: .

cdr3_nt: TGTGCCAGTTGGGACAGGGGATTCACCGGGGAGCTGTTTTTT
cdr3_aa: CASWDRGFTGELFF
d_call: TRBD1
j_call: TRBJ2-2
v_call: TRBV19
clone_size: .

cdr3_nt: TGCAGCGTTGTGCTGGATCGCTCTGGAAACACCATATATTTT
cdr3_aa: CSVVLDRSGNTIYF
d_call: .
j_call: TRBJ1-3
v_call: TRBV29-1
clone_size: .

cdr3_nt: TGCGCCAGCAGCTTGCGTATAGTCGGGACACTTAACACCGGGGAGCTGTTTTTT
cdr3_aa: CASSLRIVGTLNTGELFF
d_call: .
j_call: TRBJ2-2
v_call: TRBV5-1
clone_size: .

cdr3_nt: TGTGCCAGCAATCGCAGGGACCGGAACACTGAAGCTTTCTTT
cdr3_aa: CASNRRDRNTEAFF
d_call: .
j_call: TRBJ1-1
v_call: TRBV28
clone_size: .

cdr3_nt: TGTGCCAGCAGCTTGTCGGGAGCTCCAAGCAATCAGCCCCAGCATTTT
cdr3_aa: CASSLSGAPSNQPQHF
d_call: .
j_call: TRBJ1-5
v_call: TRBV5-8
clone_size: .

cdr3_nt: TGTGCCAGCAGCTTGAGCGGCAGGGGGCTGGATACGCAGTATTTT
cdr3_aa: CASSLSGRGLDTQYF
d_call: TRBD1
j_call: TRBJ2-3
v_call: TRBV11-2
clone_size: .

cdr3_nt: TGTGCCAGCAGCCCCGCCCGGACAGGGGGCTTTGGCTACACCTTC
cdr3_aa: CASSPARTGGFGYTF
d_call: TRBD1
j_call: TRBJ1-2
v_call: TRBV5-6
clone_size: .

cdr3_nt: TGTGCCATCAGTGAGTATAGGACAGGGACGCTTGTGGAAGCTTTCTTT
cdr3_aa: CAISEYRTGTLVEAFF
d_call: TRBD1
j_call: TRBJ1-1
v_call: TRBV10-3
clone_size: .

cdr3_nt: TGTGCCAGCAGCTTATCGAGCTACGAGCAGTACTTC
cdr3_aa: CASSLSSYEQYF
d_call: .
j_call: TRBJ2-7
v_call: TRBV7-9
clone_size: .

cdr3_nt: TGCGCCAGCAGAGGGCTAGCGGGGAAGTTGGCCCCCGAACAGTTCTTC
cdr3_aa: CASRGLAGKLAPEQFF
d_call: TRBD2
j_call: TRBJ2-1
v_call: TRBV5-1
clone_size: .

cdr3_nt: TGCGCCAGTAGAATGGAAGGCGGGAACACTGAAGCTTTCTTT
cdr3_aa: CASRMEGGNTEAFF
d_call: .
j_call: TRBJ1-1
v_call: TRBV5-1
clone_size: .

cdr3_nt: TGTGCCAGCATCGAGGTAGTTCGTAGCGGCGGCAGAGATACGCAGTATTTT
cdr3_aa: CASIEVVRSGGRDTQYF
d_call: .
j_call: TRBJ2-3
v_call: TRBV28
clone_size: few

cdr3_nt: TGTGCCAGCTCACCACGGGAGGCCGAGCCCCAGCATTTT
cdr3_aa: CASSPREAEPQHF
d_call: .
j_call: TRBJ1-5
v_call: TRBV18
clone_size: .

cdr3_nt: TGTGCCACCAGCCTAGGACAGGGGGGTGGCTACACCTTC
cdr3_aa: CATSLGQGGGYTF
d_call: TRBD1
j_call: TRBJ1-2
v_call: TRBV15
clone_size: .

cdr3_nt: TGTGCCAGCAGCGGTCCGGGGCCCTACAATGAGCAGTTCTTC
cdr3_aa: CASSGPGPYNEQFF
d_call: .
j_call: TRBJ2-1
v_call: TRBV7-9
clone_size: .

cdr3_nt: TGTGCCAGCAGTTTAACCCAGGGTTGGAATTCACCCCTCCACTTT
cdr3_aa: CASSLTQGWNSPLHF
d_call: .
j_call: TRBJ1-6
v_call: TRBV6-5
clone_size: .

cdr3_nt: TGTGCCAGTAGCCATACTAGCGGGTCGCAGCCTCAGCAGTACTTC
cdr3_aa: CASSHTSGSQPQQYF
d_call: TRBD2
j_call: TRBJ2-7
v_call: TRBV19
clone_size: .

cdr3_nt: TGCGCCAGCAGCTTGGATGGACAGGGTATCCCAGGGTGGAGCGAGCAGTACTTC
cdr3_aa: CASSLDGQGIPGWSEQYF
d_call: TRBD1
j_call: TRBJ2-7
v_call: TRBV5-1
clone_size: .

cdr3_nt: TGTGCCACCAGCAGAGGGGCAGGGCGGGAAGAAAAACTGTTTTTT
cdr3_aa: CATSRGAGREEKLFF
d_call: .
j_call: TRBJ1-4
v_call: TRBV15
clone_size: .

cdr3_nt: TGTGCCAGCAGCGATCCGGGACAGGGATATGGCTACACCTTC
cdr3_aa: CASSDPGQGYGYTF
d_call: TRBD1
j_call: TRBJ1-2
v_call: TRBV5-4
clone_size: .

cdr3_nt: TGTGCCAGCAGCCGGGGGGGGTACACAGATACGCAGTATTTT
cdr3_aa: CASSRGGYTDTQYF
d_call: TRBD2
j_call: TRBJ2-3
v_call: TRBV5-4
clone_size: .

cdr3_nt: TGTGCCACCAGCAGACACCCCGGGGGAGCGGGGGTCTACGAGCAGTACTTC
cdr3_aa: CATSRHPGGAGVYEQYF
d_call: TRBD2
j_call: TRBJ2-7
v_call: TRBV15
clone_size: .

cdr3_nt: TGCGCCAGCAGCTTGGGCGGGGGCGATGGCTACACCTTC
cdr3_aa: CASSLGGGDGYTF
d_call: .
j_call: TRBJ1-2
v_call: TRBV5-1
clone_size: few

cdr3_nt: TGTGCCAGCAGCTTAGGTCTGACGACCTCCTACGAGCAGTACTTC
cdr3_aa: CASSLGLTTSYEQYF
d_call: .
j_call: TRBJ2-7
v_call: TRBV11-2
clone_size: .

cdr3_nt: TGTGCCAGTCGGTCCGGGACAGGAGGCAATCAGCCCCAGCATTTT
cdr3_aa: CASRSGTGGNQPQHF
d_call: TRBD1
j_call: TRBJ1-5
v_call: TRBV27
clone_size: .

cdr3_nt: TGTGCCAGCAGTATGACCACTCGGGGCTTAAATGAAAAACTGTTTTTT
cdr3_aa: CASSMTTRGLNEKLFF
d_call: .
j_call: TRBJ1-4
v_call: TRBV28
clone_size: .

cdr3_nt: TGTGCCATCAGTGAGTCCCAGGTAGAGCAGTACTTC
cdr3_aa: CAISESQVEQYF
d_call: .
j_call: TRBJ2-7
v_call: TRBV10-3
clone_size: .

cdr3_nt: TGCGCCAGCAGCTTGGTTTCACCCCTCCACTTT
cdr3_aa: CASSLVSPLHF
d_call: .
j_call: TRBJ1-6
v_call: TRBV5-1
clone_size: .

cdr3_nt: TGCGCCAGCAGCCTTTCTACTAGCGTGGGTAATGAGCAGTTCTTC
cdr3_aa: CASSLSTSVGNEQFF
d_call: TRBD2
j_call: TRBJ2-1
v_call: TRBV5-1
clone_size: .

cdr3_nt: TGTGCCAGCAGCTACCGGGCCCTATATGGCTACACCTTC
cdr3_aa: CASSYRALYGYTF
d_call: .
j_call: TRBJ1-2
v_call: TRBV6-5
clone_size: .

cdr3_nt: TGTGCCAGCAGTCCGGAGGGCGACCTTAGCACAGATACGCAGTATTTT
cdr3_aa: CASSPEGDLSTDTQYF
d_call: .
j_call: TRBJ2-3
v_call: TRBV5-4
clone_size: .